This is a list of T cell receptor beta chains from one sample in a study of CD8+ T cells in alopecia areata. Clones were read by immunoSEQ multiplex PCR, and TCRdb kept only the in-frame ones, dropping some. Here the sample spans 130,000 or so clones, about 86% being singletons. Sequences were derived from CD8+ T cells sorted from blood, sampled at week 4, from a patient treated with tofacitinib. The receptors were sampled from a human donor with alopecia areata. Each CDR3 is given with its conserved first and last residue. A D gene is named only where the DNA matches it firmly. Size is stated for part of the rows, as once, few or many counts, or as a class when the clone is expanded.

clone_size,d_call,j_call,v_call,cdr3_aa,cdr3_nt
-,TRBD1,TRBJ2-1,TRBV2,CASRRRGQGGYNEQFF,TGTGCCAGTAGAAGAAGGGGACAGGGGGGTTACAATGAGCAGTTCTTC
-,TRBD1,TRBJ1-2,TRBV19,CASVQGADGYTF,TGTGCCAGTGTTCAGGGGGCGGATGGCTACACCTTC
once,-,TRBJ1-2,TRBV27,CASSLRGFGISGYTF,TGTGCCAGCAGTTTGCGGGGATTTGGGATCAGCGGCTACACCTTC
-,TRBD2,TRBJ2-3,TRBV7-3,CASSSLAGGQDTQYF,TGTGCCAGCAGCTCGCTAGCGGGGGGGCAAGATACGCAGTATTTT
-,TRBD2,TRBJ2-7,TRBV4-2,CASSQDVLTAGAYEQYF,TGTGCCAGCAGCCAAGATGTCCTAACAGCGGGAGCCTACGAGCAGTACTTC
-,-,TRBJ2-2,TRBV19,CASSIGSGGELFF,TGTGCCAGTAGTATTGGGAGTGGCGGGGAGCTGTTTTTT
-,-,TRBJ2-7,TRBV7-6,CASSLVGGLGSYEQYF,TGTGCCAGCAGCTTAGTCGGGGGGCTCGGGAGCTACGAGCAGTACTTC
-,-,TRBJ1-4,TRBV4-2,CASSQDYGVYATNEKLFF,TGTGCCAGCAGCCAAGATTACGGGGTCTATGCAACTAATGAAAAACTGTTTTTT
-,TRBD2,TRBJ2-2,TRBV7-9,CASSSGLAGTYTGELFF,TGTGCCAGCAGTTCAGGACTAGCGGGGACCTACACCGGGGAGCTGTTTTTT
once,TRBD2,TRBJ2-3,TRBV13,CASSLGVLAGGPLYF,TGTGCCAGCAGCTTAGGTGTCCTAGCGGGAGGGCCTCTGTATTTT
-,TRBD1,TRBJ1-1,TRBV2,CAREGTGGTNTEAFF,TGTGCCAGAGAGGGGACAGGAGGGACGAACACTGAAGCTTTCTTT
-,-,TRBJ2-1,TRBV9,CASSVQGSYNEQFF,TGTGCCAGCAGCGTCCAGGGTTCCTACAATGAGCAGTTCTTC
-,-,TRBJ2-7,TRBV7-8,CASSFWGNEQYF,TGTGCCAGCAGCTTTTGGGGAAACGAGCAGTACTTC
-,TRBD2,TRBJ2-7,TRBV4-2,CASSQDADSGRDEQYF,TGTGCCAGCAGCCAAGATGCTGATAGCGGGAGGGACGAGCAGTACTTC
-,-,TRBJ1-1,TRBV29-1,CSVDLQGMNTEAFF,TGCAGCGTTGACCTACAGGGTATGAACACTGAAGCTTTCTTT
once,-,TRBJ2-7,TRBV7-9,CASSPLCISERDRTYEQYF,TGTGCCAGCAGCCCACTTTGTATTAGCGAACGAGACCGCACCTACGAGCAGTACTTC
once,-,TRBJ2-7,TRBV25-1,CASSDWDSSSYEQYF,TGTGCCAGCAGTGATTGGGACTCCAGCTCCTACGAGCAGTACTTC
-,-,TRBJ1-1,TRBV27,CASSLDPRAEAFF,TGTGCCAGCAGTTTAGACCCTCGAGCTGAAGCTTTCTTT
-,-,TRBJ1-6,TRBV7-9,CASSRFSTGENSPLHF,TGTGCCAGCAGCCGTTTTTCAACGGGGGAGAATTCACCCCTCCACTTT
-,-,TRBJ2-7,TRBV7-8,CASSFSYEQYF,TGTGCCAGCAGCTTCTCCTACGAGCAGTACTTC
once,TRBD1,TRBJ1-2,TRBV6-1,CATIQFGTGSTGYTF,TGTGCCACCATACAATTCGGGACAGGGTCCACCGGCTACACCTTC
-,-,TRBJ2-3,TRBV10-3,CAISEDRDTDTQYF,TGTGCCATCAGTGAGGACAGAGACACAGATACGCAGTATTTT
-,-,TRBJ2-7,TRBV29-1,CSVEMPGHSTYEQYF,TGCAGCGTTGAGATGCCGGGACATTCGACCTACGAGCAGTACTTC
-,TRBD2,TRBJ2-6,TRBV2,CASSGLRDYLRHSGANVLTF,TGTGCCAGCAGTGGTCTGAGGGACTACCTTAGACACTCTGGGGCCAACGTCCTGACTTTC
-,TRBD2,TRBJ2-1,TRBV4-1,CASSRQTAGAEDEQFF,TGCGCCAGCAGCCGTCAAACAGCGGGAGCTGAGGATGAGCAGTTCTTC
-,-,TRBJ2-1,TRBV6-5,CASTSRGSYNEQFF,TGTGCCAGCACCTCACGGGGGTCCTACAATGAGCAGTTCTTC
-,-,TRBJ2-7,TRBV11-2,CASSFGQGGSYEQYF,TGTGCCAGCAGCTTCGGCCAGGGTGGCTCCTACGAGCAGTACTTC